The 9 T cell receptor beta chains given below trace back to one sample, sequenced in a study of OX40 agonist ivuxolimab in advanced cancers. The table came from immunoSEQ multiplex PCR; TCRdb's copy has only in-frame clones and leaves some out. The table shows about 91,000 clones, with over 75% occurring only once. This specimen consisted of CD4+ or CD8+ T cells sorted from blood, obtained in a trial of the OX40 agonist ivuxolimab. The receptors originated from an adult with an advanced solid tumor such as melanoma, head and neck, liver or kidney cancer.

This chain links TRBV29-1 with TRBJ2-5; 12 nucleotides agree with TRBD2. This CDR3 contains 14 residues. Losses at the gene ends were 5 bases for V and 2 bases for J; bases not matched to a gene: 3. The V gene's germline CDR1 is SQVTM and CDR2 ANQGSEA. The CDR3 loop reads CSVLGLAGQETQYF. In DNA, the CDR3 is TGCAGCGTTCTTGGACTAGCGGGACAAGAGACCCAGTACTTC.

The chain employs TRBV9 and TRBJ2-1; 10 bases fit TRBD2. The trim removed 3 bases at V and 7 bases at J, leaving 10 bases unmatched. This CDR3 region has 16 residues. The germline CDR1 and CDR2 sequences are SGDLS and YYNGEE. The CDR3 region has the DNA TGTGCCAGCAGCGCGGATAGCGGGAGGCTAGGTAATGAGCAGTTCTTC. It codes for CASSADSGRLGNEQFF.

Here the CDR3 DNA reads TGCGCCAGCAGCTTGTTAGGCAGGGTTTCATCCGGGGCCAACGTCCTGACTTTC. Its protein product is CASSLLGRVSSGANVLTF. The rearrangement joins TRBV5-1 to TRBJ2-6, with a tentative D call TRBD1 (5 bases). Germline V gene lookup returns CDR1 SGHRS and CDR2 YFSETQ. Between the trimmed V and J ends, which lost 1 base and 4 bases, there was a span of 18 bases. The CDR3 spans 18 residues.

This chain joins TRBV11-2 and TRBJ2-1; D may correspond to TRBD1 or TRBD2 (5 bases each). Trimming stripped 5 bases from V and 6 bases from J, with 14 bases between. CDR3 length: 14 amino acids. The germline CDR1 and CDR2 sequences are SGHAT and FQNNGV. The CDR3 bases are TGTGCCAGCAGCCGAGGGGTCCAACCCAATGAGCAGTTCTTC. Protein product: CASSRGVQPNEQFF.

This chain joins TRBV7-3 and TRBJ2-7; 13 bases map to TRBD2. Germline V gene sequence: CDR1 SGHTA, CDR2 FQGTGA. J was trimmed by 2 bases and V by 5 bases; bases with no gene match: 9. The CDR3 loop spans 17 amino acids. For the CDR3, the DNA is TGTGCCAGCAGCCCCGGGACTAGCGGGATTACTCCCTACGAGCAGTACTTC. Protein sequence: CASSPGTSGITPYEQYF.

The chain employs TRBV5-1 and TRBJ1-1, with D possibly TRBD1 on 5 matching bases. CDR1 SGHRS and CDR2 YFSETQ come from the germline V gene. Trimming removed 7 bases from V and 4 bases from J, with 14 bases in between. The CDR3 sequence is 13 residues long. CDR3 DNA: TGCGCCAGCTCACAGGTTCCAAGCACTGAAGCTTTCTTT. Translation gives CASSQVPSTEAFF.

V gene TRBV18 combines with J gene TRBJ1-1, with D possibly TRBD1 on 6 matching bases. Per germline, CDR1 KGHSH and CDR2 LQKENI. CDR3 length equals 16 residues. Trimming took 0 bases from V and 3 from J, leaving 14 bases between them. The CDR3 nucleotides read TGTGCCAGCTCACCACCCTTGGGGGCCGGGGACACTGAAGCTTTCTTT. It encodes CASSPPLGAGDTEAFF.

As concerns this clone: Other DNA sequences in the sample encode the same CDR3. CDR3 in amino acids: CASSAGTVQETQYF. CDR3 coding DNA: TGCGCCAGCAGCGCCGGGACAGTTCAAGAGACCCAGTACTTC. V and J are TRBV5-1 and TRBJ2-5, with 7 bases identical to TRBD1. V was clipped by 4 bases and J by 2 bases; unmatched bases: 5. Germline lookup yields CDR1 SGHRS and CDR2 YFSETQ. The CDR3 is made up of 14 amino acids.

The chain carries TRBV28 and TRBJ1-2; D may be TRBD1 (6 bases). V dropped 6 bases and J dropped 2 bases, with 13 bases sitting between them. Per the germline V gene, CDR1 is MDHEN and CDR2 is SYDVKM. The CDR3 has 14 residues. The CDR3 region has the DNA TGTGCCAGCAGACCCCTCGGGACAAACTATGGCTACACCTTC. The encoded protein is CASRPLGTNYGYTF.